This T cell receptor beta chain was observed in a study of T cell repertoires in cytomegalovirus infection. As for the study in general: Both recently identified HLA-C-restricted and well-studied HLA-B-restricted CMV epitopes were used in the study.

V dropped 5 bases and J dropped 2 bases, with 13 bases sitting between them. In germline, CDR1 is MDHEN, CDR2 SYDVKM. The CDR3 runs to 15 residues. Findings and limits, study-wide: The response measured ex vivo was dominated by TCR beta clonotypes (HLA-C-restricted and CMV-specific).

In its sample, this clonotype was seen many times. Its antigen is unknown. TCRdb fed the reads into MiXCR, producing one record per CDR3 protein. The sample lists around 900,000 distinct CDR3 sequences, roughly 30% seen once, with around 15% in the top ten. The source was cultured CD8+ T cells from PBMCs, collected from culture after CMV antigen stimulation. This chain connects TRBV28 to TRBJ1-5; D gene ambiguous. This sequence was found in a human donor in good health (CMV status not recorded). Some clones in this sample may be carry-over from other donors' samples. The CDR3 sequence is CASSLRGGGNQPQHF. In nucleotides, the CDR3 is TGTGCCAGCAGTCTCCGGGGTGGGGGCAATCAGCCCCAGCATTTT.